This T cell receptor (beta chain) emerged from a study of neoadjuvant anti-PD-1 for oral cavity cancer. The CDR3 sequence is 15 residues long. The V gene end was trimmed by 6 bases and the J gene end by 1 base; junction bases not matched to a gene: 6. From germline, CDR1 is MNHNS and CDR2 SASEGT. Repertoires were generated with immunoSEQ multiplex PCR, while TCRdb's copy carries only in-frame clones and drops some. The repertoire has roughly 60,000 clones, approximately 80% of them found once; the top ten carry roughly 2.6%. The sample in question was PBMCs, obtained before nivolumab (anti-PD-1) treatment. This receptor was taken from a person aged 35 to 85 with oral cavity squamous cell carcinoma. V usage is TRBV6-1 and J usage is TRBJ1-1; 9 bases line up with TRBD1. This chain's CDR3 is CASRVAGQGNTEAFF. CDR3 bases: TGTGCCAGCAGGGTTGCGGGACAGGGGAACACTGAAGCTTTCTTT.